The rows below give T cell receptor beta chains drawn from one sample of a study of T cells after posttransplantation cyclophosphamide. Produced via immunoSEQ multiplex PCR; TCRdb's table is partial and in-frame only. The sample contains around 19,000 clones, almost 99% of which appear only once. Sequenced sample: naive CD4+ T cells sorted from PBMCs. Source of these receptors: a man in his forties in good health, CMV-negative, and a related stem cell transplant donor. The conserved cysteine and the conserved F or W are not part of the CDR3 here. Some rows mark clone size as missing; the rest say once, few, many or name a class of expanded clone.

CDR3aa: AISESLPGTRGGETQY; v_gene: TRBV10-3; j_gene: TRBJ2-5; abundance: -
CDR3aa: AISQTGDRRAYEQY; v_gene: TRBV10-3; j_gene: TRBJ2-7; abundance: -
CDR3aa: ASSLYGNPDIYGYT; v_gene: TRBV28; j_gene: TRBJ1-2; abundance: -
CDR3aa: ASSRLDTQY; v_gene: TRBV6-5; j_gene: TRBJ2-3; abundance: few
CDR3aa: ASSSGSQETQY; v_gene: TRBV7-9; j_gene: TRBJ2-5; abundance: -
CDR3aa: ASSLGGYGYT; v_gene: TRBV7-8; j_gene: TRBJ1-2; abundance: -
CDR3aa: ASSTLAGDNEQF; v_gene: TRBV19; j_gene: TRBJ2-1; abundance: -
CDR3aa: ASSLAGGRNTDTQY; v_gene: TRBV7-2; j_gene: TRBJ2-3; abundance: -
CDR3aa: ASSRLGEGNQPQH; v_gene: TRBV5-5; j_gene: TRBJ1-5; abundance: -
CDR3aa: ASSLVGGASGANVLT; v_gene: TRBV27; j_gene: TRBJ2-6; abundance: -
CDR3aa: ASRDRGRETGELF; v_gene: TRBV19; j_gene: TRBJ2-2; abundance: -
CDR3aa: ASSYASSGDRGYT; v_gene: TRBV6-6; j_gene: TRBJ1-2; abundance: once
CDR3aa: ASSPPAGLYGYT; v_gene: TRBV28; j_gene: TRBJ1-2; abundance: -
CDR3aa: ASSRGRWDGYT; v_gene: TRBV19; j_gene: TRBJ1-2; abundance: -
CDR3aa: ASSPSREGNTEAF; v_gene: TRBV28; j_gene: TRBJ1-1; abundance: -
CDR3aa: ASSLGAWRVYNEQF; v_gene: TRBV7-2; j_gene: TRBJ2-1; abundance: -
CDR3aa: ASSLGQFYEQY; v_gene: TRBV7-8; j_gene: TRBJ2-7; abundance: -
CDR3aa: ASSARTGPTDTQY; v_gene: TRBV6-1; j_gene: TRBJ2-3; abundance: -
CDR3aa: ASSKVPGLQETQY; v_gene: TRBV7-9; j_gene: TRBJ2-5; abundance: -
CDR3aa: ASSPPGTSGSSEQY; v_gene: TRBV7-2; j_gene: TRBJ2-7; abundance: -
CDR3aa: ASSWGGGSYEQY; v_gene: TRBV5-1; j_gene: TRBJ2-7; abundance: -
CDR3aa: ASSARGGVGEKLF; v_gene: TRBV6-5; j_gene: TRBJ1-4; abundance: -
CDR3aa: ASSYHRDRNPFVNQPQH; v_gene: TRBV2; j_gene: TRBJ1-5; abundance: few
CDR3aa: ASSSSYRGLDTQY; v_gene: TRBV6-6; j_gene: TRBJ2-5; abundance: -